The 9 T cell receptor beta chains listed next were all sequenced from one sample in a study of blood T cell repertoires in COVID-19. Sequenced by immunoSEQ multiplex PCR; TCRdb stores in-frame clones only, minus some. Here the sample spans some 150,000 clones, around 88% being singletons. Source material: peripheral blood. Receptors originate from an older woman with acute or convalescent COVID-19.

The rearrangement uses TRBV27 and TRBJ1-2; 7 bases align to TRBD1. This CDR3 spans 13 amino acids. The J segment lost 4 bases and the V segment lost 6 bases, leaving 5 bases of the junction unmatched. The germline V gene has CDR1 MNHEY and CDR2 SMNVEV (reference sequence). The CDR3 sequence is CASSLKGAYGYTF. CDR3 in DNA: TGTGCCAGCAGCCTAAAGGGGGCCTATGGCTACACCTTC.

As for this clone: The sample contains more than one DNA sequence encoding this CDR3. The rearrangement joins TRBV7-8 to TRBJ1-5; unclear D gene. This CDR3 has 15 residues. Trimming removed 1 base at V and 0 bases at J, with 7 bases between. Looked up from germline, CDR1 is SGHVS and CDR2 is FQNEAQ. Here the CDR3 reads CASSLGEYSNQPQHF. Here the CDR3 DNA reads TGTGCCAGCAGCTTAGGCGAATATAGCAATCAGCCCCAGCATTTT.

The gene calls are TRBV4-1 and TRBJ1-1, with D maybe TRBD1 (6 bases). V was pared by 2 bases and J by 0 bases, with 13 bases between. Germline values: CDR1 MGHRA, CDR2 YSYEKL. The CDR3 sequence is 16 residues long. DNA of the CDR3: TGCGCCAGCAGCCAATTTCAGGGGTTAATGAACACTGAAGCTTTCTTT. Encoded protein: CASSQFQGLMNTEAFF.

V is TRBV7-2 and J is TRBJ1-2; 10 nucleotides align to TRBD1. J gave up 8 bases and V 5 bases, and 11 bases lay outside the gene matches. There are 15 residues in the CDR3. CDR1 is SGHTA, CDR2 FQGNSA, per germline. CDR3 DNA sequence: TGTGCCAGCAGCCCCGGGACAGGGGAGGCGTGGGGCTACACCTTC. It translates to CASSPGTGEAWGYTF.

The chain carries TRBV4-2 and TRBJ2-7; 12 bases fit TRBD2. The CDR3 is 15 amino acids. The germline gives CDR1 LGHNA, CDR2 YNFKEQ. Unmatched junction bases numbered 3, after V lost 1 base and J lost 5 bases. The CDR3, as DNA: TGTGCCAGCAGCCAAGGCCTAGCGGGGGGGCACGAGCAGTACTTC. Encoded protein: CASSQGLAGGHEQYF.

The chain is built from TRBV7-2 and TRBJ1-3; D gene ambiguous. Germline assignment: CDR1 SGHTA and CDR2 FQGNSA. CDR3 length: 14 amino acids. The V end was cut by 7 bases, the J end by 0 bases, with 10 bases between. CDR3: CASTPRLSGNTIYF. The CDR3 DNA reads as TGTGCCAGCACCCCCAGACTCTCTGGAAACACCATATATTTT.

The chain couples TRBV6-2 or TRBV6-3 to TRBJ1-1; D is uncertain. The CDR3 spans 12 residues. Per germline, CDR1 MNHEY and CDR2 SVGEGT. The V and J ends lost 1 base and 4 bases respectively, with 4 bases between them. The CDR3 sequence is CASSYWSTEAFF. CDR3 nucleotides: TGTGCCAGCAGTTACTGGAGCACTGAAGCTTTCTTT.

CDR3 sequence (DNA): TGTGCCAGCAGTTTTCGGGGGAACTATGGCTACACCTTC. Residues: CASSFRGNYGYTF. The V call is TRBV28, the J call TRBJ1-2; D possibly corresponds to TRBD1 (5 bases). Germline CDR1 is MDHEN and CDR2 is SYDVKM. Trimming cost V 3 bases and J 2 bases, with 7 bases left between them. CDR3 length: 13 amino acids.

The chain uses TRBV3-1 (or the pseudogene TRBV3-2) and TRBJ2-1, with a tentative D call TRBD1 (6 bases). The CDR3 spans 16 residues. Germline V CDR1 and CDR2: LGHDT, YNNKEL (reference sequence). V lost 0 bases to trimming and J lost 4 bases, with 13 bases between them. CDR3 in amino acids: CASSQDHRDTYNEQFF. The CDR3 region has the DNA TGTGCCAGCAGCCAAGACCACCGGGACACGTACAATGAGCAGTTCTTC.